A single sample is the source of the 21 T cell receptor beta chains below, sequenced in a study of T cell repertoires in aging, cancer and after chemotherapy. Amplification of TCR beta used genomic DNA extracted from peripheral blood. Multiplex touch-down PCR with TRB-A/B primers amplified rearranged V-D-J TRB sequences. TCRdb ran MiXCR on the multiplex PCR reads and lists one entry per CDR3 protein. The sample carries roughly 6,200 distinct CDR3 sequences, 27% recorded once. The sequenced sample was blood. All receptors come from a human donor in good health.

On this clonotype itself: Being one base from a much bigger clone, this may be a read error. The chain uses TRBV7-2 and TRBJ1-2; TRBD1 agrees at 9 bases. The CDR3 consists of 16 residues. Germline V gene lookup returns CDR1 SGHTA and CDR2 FQGNSA. In nucleotides, the CDR3 is TGTGACAGCAGCTCACAACAGGGGGCGCCTAACTATGGCTACACCTTC. As protein: CDSSSQQGAPNYGYTF.

This clonotype is medium-sized. This chain uses TRBV11-2 with TRBJ2-1, with D unclear. V was pared by 1 base and J by 9 bases, with 7 bases between. In germline, CDR1 is SGHAT, CDR2 FQNNGV. This CDR3 is 12 amino acids long. CDR3 coding DNA: TGTGCCAGCAGCTTAGGCGTAGGTGAGCAGTTCTTC. It yields the protein CASSLGVGEQFF. Variable domain in full (rest from reference TRBV11-2 and TRBJ2-1): EAGVAQSPRYKIIEKRQSVAFWCNPISGHATLYWYQQILGQGPKLLIQFQNNGVVDDSQLPKDRFSAERLKGVDSTLKIQPAKLEDSAVYLCASSLGVGEQFFGPGTRLTVL.

Concerning this clonotype itself: This may be a read error, as it is one base from a much larger clone. This chain links TRBV5-1 with TRBJ1-1; 7 positions agree with TRBD1. Germline values: CDR1 SGHRS, CDR2 YFSETQ. CDR3 length: 13 residues. This CDR3 is CASSSGQITEAFF. As DNA, the CDR3 is TGTGCCAGCAGCTCGGGACAGATCACTGAAGCTTTCTTT. The variable domain in full, completed from reference TRBV5-1 and TRBJ1-1, reads KAGVTQTPRYLIKTRGQQVTLSCSPISGHRSVSWYQQTPGQGLQFLFEYFSETQRNKGNFPGRFSGRQFSNSRSEMNVSTLELGDSALYLCASSSGQITEAFFGQGTRLTVV.

The count of this clonotype is one. The CDR3 sequence is CASSIGQGAYNEQFF. The CDR3 region has the DNA TGTGCCAGTAGTATAGGACAGGGGGCCTACAATGAGCAGTTCTTC. The chain has TRBV19 and TRBJ2-1; 9 bases align to TRBD1. This CDR3 comprises 15 residues. The germline V gene encodes CDR1 LNHDA and CDR2 SQIVND (reference sequence). The V gene end was trimmed by 1 base and the J gene end by 2 bases; junction bases not matched to a gene: 0. Complete variable domain (other parts from reference TRBV19 and TRBJ2-1): DGGITQSPKYLFRKEGQNVTLSCEQNLNHDAMYWYRQDPGQGLRLIYYSQIVNDFQKGDIAEGYSVSREKKESFPLTVTSAQKNPTAFYLCASSIGQGAYNEQFFGPGTRLTVL.

V and J are TRBV14 and TRBJ1-1; D gene unclear. The CDR3 sequence is 13 residues long. The V end was cut by 4 bases, the J end by 0 bases, with 6 bases between. Germline CDR1 SGHDN, CDR2 FVKESK. The CDR3 DNA reads TGTGCCAGCAGCCCCTTATTGAACACTGAAGCTTTCTTT. Protein sequence: CASSPLLNTEAFF.

The count of this clonotype is one. A much larger clone differs by one base, so this may be a read error. V and J are TRBV7-9 and TRBJ1-1; TRBD1 aligns across 8 bases. The CDR3 sequence is 13 residues long. Germline V gene data show CDR1 as SEHNR and CDR2 as FQNEAQ (reference sequence). The DNA for the CDR3 is TGTACCAGCAGCAGAGGACAGGGCGCTGAAGCTTTCTTT. Translation: CTSSRGQGAEAFF.

As to this clonotype: A much larger clonotype is one base distant, so this may be a read error. Here the CDR3 reads CASSTSSGALYEQYF. The CDR3 DNA sequence: TGTGCCAGCAGCACCTCTAGCGGAGCCCTCTACGAGCAGTACTTC. The rearrangement joins TRBV11-3 to TRBJ2-7; 7 positions match TRBD2. V lost 5 bases and J lost 3; bases outside the gene matches: 10. The CDR3 is 15 amino acids. Germline loops: CDR1 SGHNT, CDR2 YENEEA.

V and J are TRBV23-1 and TRBJ1-6; D may be TRBD1 (6 bases). TRBV23-1 is flagged as an ORF with uncertain function. V was cut by 2 bases and J by 13 bases, with 15 bases left in between. The CDR3 loop spans 14 amino acids. The CDR3 reads CASSQSWQGPPLHF. CDR3 coding DNA: TGCGCCAGCAGTCAAAGTTGGCAGGGGCCGCCCCTCCACTTT.

A note on this clonotype: A read error may be the cause here, since a much bigger clone is one base away. The chain carries TRBV5-1 and TRBJ1-1, with 12 bases lining up with TRBD1. This CDR3 contains 15 residues. Germline V gene lookup returns CDR1 SGHRS and CDR2 YFSETQ. The CDR3 DNA reads as TGCGCCAGCAGCCCGGGACAGGGGGCTAACAATGAAGCTTTCTTT. Translating gives CASSPGQGANNEAFF.

This clonotype counts as medium-sized. The V and J genes are TRBV10-3 and TRBJ2-7; TRBD2 agrees at 11 bases. Germline V CDR1 and CDR2: ENHRY, SYGVKD. Trimming took 4 bases from V and 1 from J; bases not matched to a gene: 3. This CDR3 contains 15 residues. The CDR3 sequence is CAISAGTSGSYEQYV. The CDR3 nucleotides are TGTGCCATCAGTGCCGGGACTAGCGGTTCCTACGAGCAGTACGTC.

By share, this clonotype ranks as medium-sized (0.01 to 0.1%). V and J are TRBV6-6 and TRBJ2-7; a possible D gene is TRBD1 (6 bases). Trimming removed 8 bases from V and 5 bases from J, with 13 bases in between. The CDR3 contains 12 residues. Germline V gives CDR1 MNHNY, CDR2 SVGAGI (reference sequence). The CDR3 DNA reads TGTGCCAGCGAGGGGGAGTCTAACGAGCAGTACTTC. Protein sequence: CASEGESNEQYF.

About this clonotype itself: This sequence may be a read error, since a much larger clone differs from it by one base. V is TRBV7-2 and J is TRBJ2-2; 10 bases are shared with TRBD2. This CDR3 comprises 16 residues. V trimming: 1 base; J trimming: 4 bases; junction bases outside the gene matches: 3. Germline lookup yields CDR1 SGHTA and CDR2 FQGNSA. CDR3 coding DNA: TGTGCCAGCAGCTTAGTGGGACTAGCGAGCACCGGGGAGCTGTTTTTT. It is translated as CASSLVGLASTGELFF.

The chain recombines TRBV10-2 with TRBJ2-1; D is possibly TRBD1 (5 bases). Germline V lookup: CDR1 WSHSY, CDR2 SAAADI. V shed 4 bases and J shed 7 bases, with 26 bases lying between them. The CDR3 is made up of 18 amino acids. CDR3 in amino acids: CASSGASWTYYKKNEQFF. The CDR3 nucleotides read TGCGCCAGCAGTGGGGCTAGTTGGACATACTACAAGAAGAATGAGCAGTTCTTC.

This clonotype qualifies as medium-sized. The chain employs TRBV27 and TRBJ1-1, with a possible D match to TRBD1 (6 bases). The ends were cut back, 6 bases at V and 3 bases at J, with 17 bases in the middle. Germline V gives CDR1 MNHEY, CDR2 SMNVEV (reference sequence). The CDR3 is made up of 15 amino acids. The CDR3 reads CASRWGEGEDTEAFF. The CDR3 coding sequence is TGTGCCAGCAGATGGGGGGAGGGGGAAGACACTGAAGCTTTCTTT.

The V gene is TRBV19, the J gene TRBJ2-1; TRBD2 aligns across 9 bases. V was pared by 3 bases and J by 6 bases, with 12 bases of the junction left unmatched. Germline CDR1 reads LNHDA; CDR2 reads SQIVND (reference sequence). The CDR3 covers 17 residues. In DNA form, the CDR3 reads TGTGCCAGTAGTATCCGTTCCTCTAGCGGGACAATCAATGAGCAGTTCTTC. This codes for CASSIRSSSGTINEQFF.

Within the sample, this clonotype is medium-sized. The J gene is TRBJ2-7, the V gene TRBV5-6, with 9 bases fitting TRBD2. The ends lost 3 bases at V and 1 base at J; junction bases unmatched: 8. The germline CDR1 and CDR2 sequences are SGHDT and YYEEEE. This CDR3 comprises 16 residues. The CDR3 nucleotides read TGTGCCAGCAGCTCGTTCCGGACTAGCGTATCCTACGAGCAGTACGTC. This translates into CASSSFRTSVSYEQYV.

V and J are TRBV20-1 and TRBJ2-4; TRBD1 agrees at 7 bases. The V and J ends lost 6 bases and 8 bases, in that order; junction bases with no gene match: 10. This CDR3 has 13 amino acids. Germline V CDR1 and CDR2: DFQATT, SNEGSKA (reference sequence). The CDR3 DNA reads TGCAGTGCCCCGAGACAGGGATCGGACATTCAGTACTTC. Translated: CSAPRQGSDIQYF.

The chain joins TRBV6-5 to TRBJ2-5; 9 nucleotides align to TRBD1. CDR3 length: 16 amino acids. The junction had 4 bases not matched to a gene; V was cut back by 0 bases and J by 2 bases. Germline loops: CDR1 MNHEY, CDR2 SVGAGI. The CDR3 here is CASSYSIGQGQETQYF. In DNA form, the CDR3 reads TGTGCCAGCAGTTACTCGATAGGACAGGGGCAAGAGACCCAGTACTTC.

This clonotype is labeled as medium-sized (0.01 to 0.1%). The V and J genes are TRBV5-5 and TRBJ2-7; 9 bases align to TRBD1. CDR1 and CDR2 (germline): SGHKS, YYEKEE (reference sequence). The CDR3 contains 14 residues. Germline trimming cut 4 bases from V and 7 bases from J; bases unmatched to any gene: 9. In DNA form, the CDR3 reads TGTGCCAGCAGCAACGGACAGGGGTCGGATGAGCAGTACTTC. It is translated as CASSNGQGSDEQYF.

This clonotype was counted only a few times. The chain combines TRBV4-3 with TRBJ1-2; the D is unclear. This CDR3 is 17 amino acids long. Looked up from germline, CDR1 is LGHNA and CDR2 is YSLEER. V was cut by 0 bases and J by 2 bases, with 16 bases left in between. CDR3 nucleotide sequence: TGCGCCAGCAGCCAAGATGGGGTCCTTTCTCCAAACTATGGCTACACCTTC. This codes for CASSQDGVLSPNYGYTF.

This clonotype is judged large (0.1 to 1%). The CDR3 DNA reads TGCAGCGTTGTCGTGACAACCGGAATATACGAGCAGTACTTC. This gives the protein CSVVVTTGIYEQYF. The V call is TRBV29-1, the J call TRBJ2-7; D uncertain. Looked up from germline, CDR1 is SQVTM and CDR2 is ANQGSEA. V was clipped by 4 bases and J by 4 bases, with 17 bases between them. The CDR3 runs 14 residues.